This passage covers 11 T cell receptor beta chains from one sample sequenced in a study of shared clonotypes between healthy human individuals. TCRdb's table, derived via immunoSEQ multiplex PCR, lists solely in-frame clones and lacks some. The table has 2,100,000 or so clones, around 95% seen once. The sample was naive CD4+ T cells sorted from blood. Documented subset: CD45RA+ positively selected. Receptor source: a man younger than 35 in good health.

V is TRBV6-6 and J is TRBJ1-5, with D unclear. Deletions cut 5 bases from V and 1 base from J, with 15 bases between. Germline V gene data show CDR1 as MNHNY and CDR2 as SVGAGI (reference sequence). The CDR3 contains 16 residues. The CDR3 region has the DNA TGTGCCAGCAGTCCCCGACCGGGTCCGAGCAATCAGCCCCAGCATTTT. As protein: CASSPRPGPSNQPQHF.

The rearrangement joins TRBV19 to TRBJ1-5; D is ambiguous. The CDR3 has 16 residues. CDR1 is LNHDA, CDR2 SQIVND, per germline (reference sequence). V gave up 6 bases and J gave up 1 base, with 16 bases separating them. The CDR3 nucleotides read TGTGCCAGTAGCTCCCGGGTTGGCGGGAGCAATCAGCCCCAGCATTTT. This gives the protein CASSSRVGGSNQPQHF.

This clone was observed a handful of times. The rearrangement uses TRBV5-6 and TRBJ1-5; 7 bases align to TRBD1. CDR1 and CDR2 (germline): SGHDT, YYEEEE. With V trimmed by 3 bases and J by 4 bases, 7 bases remained unmatched. This CDR3 has 15 residues. In nucleotides, the CDR3 is TGTGCCAGCAGCTCAACGGGACAGCTTAATCAGCCCCAGCATTTT. Translating it yields CASSSTGQLNQPQHF.

This sequence joins TRBV5-4 and TRBJ2-4, with TRBD2 identical over 11 bases. Germline CDR1 reads SGHNT; CDR2 reads YYREEE (reference sequence). V lost 0 bases and J lost 3; bases outside the gene matches: 5. There are 17 residues in the CDR3. CDR3 region: CASSLELAGAIKNIQYF. CDR3 DNA sequence: TGTGCCAGCAGCTTGGAACTAGCGGGAGCCATCAAAAACATTCAGTACTTC.

This sequence joins TRBV7-9 and TRBJ1-1; TRBD1 matches 12 bases. Germline V gives CDR1 SEHNR, CDR2 FQNEAQ (reference sequence). J was trimmed by 4 bases and V by 6 bases; bases with no gene match: 9. This CDR3 comprises 16 residues. DNA of the CDR3: TGTGCCAGCAGACCCGGGACAGGGGGCGGCGGCACTGAAGCTTTCTTT. Its protein product is CASRPGTGGGGTEAFF. Full variable domain (outside the CDR3, taken from reference TRBV7-9 and TRBJ1-1): DTGVSQNPRHKITKRGQNVTFRCDPISEHNRLYWYRQTLGQGPEFLTYFQNEAQLEKSRLLSDRFSAERPKGSFSTLEIQRTEQGDSAMYLCASRPGTGGGGTEAFFGQGTRLTVV.

The CDR3 reads CASTSGDRETQYF. The DNA of the CDR3 is TGCGCCAGCACTTCAGGGGATCGAGAGACCCAGTACTTC. This chain uses TRBV5-1 with TRBJ2-5; tentatively, D is TRBD1 (6 bases). Germline CDR1 reads SGHRS; CDR2 reads YFSETQ. This CDR3 has 13 amino acids. With 6 bases removed from V and 4 bases from J, the gap between germline ends came to 13 bases.

The chain recombines TRBV14 with TRBJ1-4, with D perhaps TRBD1 (6 bases). This CDR3 has 12 residues. CDR1 is SGHDN and CDR2 is FVKESK in the germline V gene. V was cut by 3 bases and J by 10 bases, with 9 bases left in between. Written as DNA, the CDR3 is TGTGCCAGCAGCCAGGACAGCGGAAAACTGTTTTTT. This translates into CASSQDSGKLFF.

The rearrangement links TRBV25-1 to TRBJ2-7; perhaps TRBD1 as D (6 bases). CDR1 is MGHDK, CDR2 SYGVNS, per germline. This CDR3 is built from 14 residues. V was trimmed by 1 base and J by 5 bases, leaving 12 bases between them. The CDR3 coding sequence is TGTGCCAGCAGTGAATCCAGGGGAGCGCACGAGCAGTACTTC. Amino acids: CASSESRGAHEQYF.

The chain employs TRBV20-1 and TRBJ1-4; D not certain. CDR1 is DFQATT and CDR2 is SNEGSKA in the germline V gene (reference sequence). The length of the CDR3 is 10 residues. The ends were cut back, 4 bases at V and 8 bases at J, with 5 bases in the middle. This CDR3 is CSANKEKLFF. The CDR3 nucleotides are TGCAGTGCTAACAAAGAAAAACTGTTTTTT.

The chain carries TRBV6-1 and TRBJ2-7; no firm D call. The CDR3 loop spans 15 amino acids. Germline V lookup: CDR1 MNHNS, CDR2 SASEGT. Trimming stripped 7 bases from V and 1 base from J, with 17 bases between. The CDR3 is CASKGRSPSSYEQYF. DNA for the CDR3: TGTGCCAGCAAGGGCAGGTCCCCGTCTTCCTACGAGCAGTACTTC.

Comments on this clone: The junction departs from germline at one end; a sequencing error may be responsible. The chain carries TRBV28 and TRBJ1-5, with D unclear. The CDR3 extends over 13 amino acids. Looked up from germline, CDR1 is MDHEN and CDR2 is SYDVKM. The DNA of the CDR3 is TGTGCCAGCAGCCTGCGCCAGCGTCAGGCCCAGCATTTT. Its protein product is CASSLRQRQAQHF.